The rows below give T cell receptor beta chains drawn from one sample of a study of shared clonotypes between healthy human individuals. The method was immunoSEQ multiplex PCR; TCRdb's version includes in-frame clones alone and lacks a portion of them. The sample holds approximately 97,000 clones, around 67% seen once. Material for sequencing was memory CD8+ T cells sorted from blood. The receptors here all came from a man aged 30 to 45 in good health. Each CDR3 is given with its conserved first and last residue. The D gene is left open where the match is weak. Rows give clone size only sometimes, using once, few, many, or a class for an expanded clone.

J gene: TRBJ1-2
CDR3 length: 12
D gene: .
V gene: TRBV28
clone size: .
CDR3 DNA: TGTGCCAGCAGTCTTGAGAACTATGGCTACACCTTC
CDR3 protein: CASSLENYGYTF

J gene: TRBJ1-5
CDR3 length: 15
D gene: TRBD1
V gene: TRBV13
clone size: .
CDR3 DNA: TGTGCCAGCAGCAAAAGGACAGGAGTGGGTCAGCCCCAGCATTTT
CDR3 protein: CASSKRTGVGQPQHF

J gene: TRBJ2-7
CDR3 length: 13
D gene: .
V gene: TRBV6-6
clone size: .
CDR3 DNA: TGTGCCAGCGGGAACGGGATTTCCTACGAGCAGTACTTC
CDR3 protein: CASGNGISYEQYF

J gene: TRBJ2-7
CDR3 length: 13
D gene: .
V gene: TRBV29-1
clone size: .
CDR3 DNA: TGCAGCGTATCTACGCCGGCAGCCTACGAGCAGTACTTC
CDR3 protein: CSVSTPAAYEQYF

J gene: TRBJ1-3
CDR3 length: 16
D gene: .
V gene: TRBV18
clone size: .
CDR3 DNA: TGTGCCAGCTCTTACTCTGACGGTGACTCTGGAAACACCATATATTTT
CDR3 protein: CASSYSDGDSGNTIYF

J gene: TRBJ2-6
CDR3 length: 18
D gene: TRBD1
V gene: TRBV9
clone size: .
CDR3 DNA: TGTGCCAGCAGCCCCCGGGACAGACTCTCCTCTGGGGCCAACGTCCTGACTTTC
CDR3 protein: CASSPRDRLSSGANVLTF

J gene: TRBJ2-3
CDR3 length: 14
D gene: TRBD1
V gene: TRBV2
clone size: .
CDR3 DNA: TGTGCCAGCAATAACAGGGGTTTTACAGATACGCAGTATTTT
CDR3 protein: CASNNRGFTDTQYF

J gene: TRBJ1-5
CDR3 length: 14
D gene: .
V gene: TRBV2
clone size: once
CDR3 DNA: TGTGCCAGCAGTGTTAGGGACATCAATCAGCCCCAGCATTTT
CDR3 protein: CASSVRDINQPQHF

J gene: TRBJ1-5
CDR3 length: 14
D gene: .
V gene: TRBV6-1
clone size: few
CDR3 DNA: TGTGCCAGCAACGGGGGCAGCGGTTTTCAGCCCCAGCATTTT
CDR3 protein: CASNGGSGFQPQHF

J gene: TRBJ2-2
CDR3 length: 16
D gene: .
V gene: TRBV19
clone size: .
CDR3 DNA: TGTGCCAGTAGTAAAAGCCTAGCCGCGAACACCGGGGAGCTGTTTTTT
CDR3 protein: CASSKSLAANTGELFF

J gene: TRBJ1-1
CDR3 length: 12
D gene: .
V gene: TRBV10-3
clone size: .
CDR3 DNA: TGTGCCACGAGGCGGGAAGTCACTGAAGCTTTCTTT
CDR3 protein: CATRREVTEAFF

J gene: TRBJ2-2
CDR3 length: 19
D gene: .
V gene: TRBV7-9
clone size: .
CDR3 DNA: TGTGCCAGCAGCTCCTTACCCTTGGACAAGTTCGCGAACACCGGGGAGCTGTTTTTT
CDR3 protein: CASSSLPLDKFANTGELFF

J gene: TRBJ2-7
CDR3 length: 14
D gene: TRBD2
V gene: TRBV7-6
clone size: .
CDR3 DNA: TGTGCCAGCAGCTTACCGGGAGGGCCACTCGAGCAGTACTTC
CDR3 protein: CASSLPGGPLEQYF

J gene: TRBJ2-5
CDR3 length: 13
D gene: TRBD2
V gene: TRBV7-8
clone size: .
CDR3 DNA: TGTGCCAGCACCCATAGCGGGAGTGAGACCCAGTACTTC
CDR3 protein: CASTHSGSETQYF

J gene: TRBJ2-3
CDR3 length: 13
D gene: .
V gene: TRBV6-4
clone size: .
CDR3 DNA: TGTGCCAGCAGTGAGAGCTCCACAGATACGCAGTATTTT
CDR3 protein: CASSESSTDTQYF

J gene: TRBJ1-2
CDR3 length: 12
D gene: .
V gene: TRBV28
clone size: .
CDR3 DNA: TGTGCCAGCAGCCCAGGGACCTATGGCTACACCTTC
CDR3 protein: CASSPGTYGYTF

J gene: TRBJ2-4
CDR3 length: 22
D gene: .
V gene: TRBV14
clone size: .
CDR3 DNA: TGTGCCAGCAGCCGGGGGATTACGGGACCGACGGGATCTAGGAGTACCAAAAACATTCAGTACTTC
CDR3 protein: CASSRGITGPTGSRSTKNIQYF

J gene: TRBJ2-2
CDR3 length: 15
D gene: .
V gene: TRBV5-4
clone size: .
CDR3 DNA: TGTGCCAGCAGCTTGGACAGGGGAGGTACCGGGGAGCTGTTTTTT
CDR3 protein: CASSLDRGGTGELFF

J gene: TRBJ2-7
CDR3 length: 17
D gene: TRBD2
V gene: TRBV29-1
clone size: .
CDR3 DNA: TGCAGCCTTACCGCCCGAGGGACTAGCGGGAGCTCCTACGAGCAGTACTTC
CDR3 protein: CSLTARGTSGSSYEQYF

J gene: TRBJ2-3
CDR3 length: 12
D gene: .
V gene: TRBV4-1
clone size: .
CDR3 DNA: TGCGCCAGCAGCCAGATAGCAGATACGCAGTATTTT
CDR3 protein: CASSQIADTQYF

J gene: TRBJ2-7
CDR3 length: 18
D gene: TRBD2
V gene: TRBV7-9
clone size: .
CDR3 DNA: TGTGCCAGCAGCTTCACGGGACTACCCGGCCCGGAGGCTTACGAGCAGTACTTC
CDR3 protein: CASSFTGLPGPEAYEQYF

J gene: TRBJ2-2
CDR3 length: 18
D gene: TRBD2
V gene: TRBV7-9
clone size: .
CDR3 DNA: TGTGCCAGCAGCTTAGCGGCCCTAACGGGAGGGCCGACCGGGGAGCTGTTTTTT
CDR3 protein: CASSLAALTGGPTGELFF

J gene: TRBJ2-1
CDR3 length: 10
D gene: .
V gene: TRBV10-2
clone size: once
CDR3 DNA: TGCGCCAGCAGCGACAATGAGCAGTTCTTC
CDR3 protein: CASSDNEQFF

J gene: TRBJ1-2
CDR3 length: 12
D gene: .
V gene: TRBV6-5
clone size: few
CDR3 DNA: TGTGCCAGCAGAGATACTAACTATGGCTACACCTTC
CDR3 protein: CASRDTNYGYTF

J gene: TRBJ2-4
CDR3 length: 13
D gene: .
V gene: TRBV9
clone size: .
CDR3 DNA: TGTGCCAGCAGCGTAGCTACTTGGGCAGATTTACACTTC
CDR3 protein: CASSVATWADLHF

J gene: TRBJ2-3
CDR3 length: 13
D gene: TRBD2
V gene: TRBV5-4
clone size: .
CDR3 DNA: TGTGCCAGCAGAACTAGCGGGAGAGATACGCAGTATTTT
CDR3 protein: CASRTSGRDTQYF

J gene: TRBJ2-3
CDR3 length: 16
D gene: .
V gene: TRBV5-5
clone size: once
CDR3 DNA: TGTGCCAGCAGCTTGGTCCCTGGGGGGAGCACAGATACGCAGTATTTT
CDR3 protein: CASSLVPGGSTDTQYF

J gene: TRBJ2-7
CDR3 length: 14
D gene: .
V gene: TRBV5-1
clone size: .
CDR3 DNA: TGCGCCAGCAGCTTGGTCAGTTACTCCTACGAGCAGTACTTC
CDR3 protein: CASSLVSYSYEQYF

J gene: TRBJ2-2
CDR3 length: 15
D gene: TRBD2
V gene: TRBV7-9
clone size: few
CDR3 DNA: TGTGCCAGCAGCTTAGTGGCGGGAGAAGAGAAGGAGCTGTTTTTT
CDR3 protein: CASSLVAGEEKELFF

J gene: TRBJ2-3
CDR3 length: 17
D gene: TRBD2
V gene: TRBV9
clone size: once
CDR3 DNA: TGTGCCAGCAGCCTCCACGGACTAGCGGGAGAAACAGATACGCAGTATTTT
CDR3 protein: CASSLHGLAGETDTQYF

J gene: TRBJ2-3
CDR3 length: 15
D gene: TRBD2
V gene: TRBV29-1
clone size: .
CDR3 DNA: TGCAGCGTTGAGGCCCCTAGCGGATACACAGATACGCAGTATTTT
CDR3 protein: CSVEAPSGYTDTQYF

J gene: TRBJ1-1
CDR3 length: 16
D gene: .
V gene: TRBV21-1
clone size: .
CDR3 DNA: TGTGCCAGCAGGGCGGTGCTAGCTACACTTCGCACTGAAGCTTTCTTT
CDR3 protein: CASRAVLATLRTEAFF

J gene: TRBJ1-1
CDR3 length: 13
D gene: .
V gene: TRBV30
clone size: few
CDR3 DNA: TGTGCCTGGAGTGAGTACCATGGCACTGAAGCTTTCTTT
CDR3 protein: CAWSEYHGTEAFF

J gene: TRBJ2-2
CDR3 length: 15
D gene: .
V gene: TRBV2
clone size: .
CDR3 DNA: TGTGCCAGCAGTGAATGGGACCAGATAGGTGGGGAGCTGTTTTTT
CDR3 protein: CASSEWDQIGGELFF

J gene: TRBJ2-3
CDR3 length: 15
D gene: TRBD1
V gene: TRBV19
clone size: .
CDR3 DNA: TGTGCCAGTAGTACCCAACAGGGGGCAGCGGATACGCAGTATTTT
CDR3 protein: CASSTQQGAADTQYF

J gene: TRBJ2-7
CDR3 length: 16
D gene: TRBD1
V gene: TRBV7-2
clone size: few
CDR3 DNA: TGTGCCAGCAGCTCCAGTACCGGGACAGGGTTCTACGAGCAGTACTTC
CDR3 protein: CASSSSTGTGFYEQYF

J gene: TRBJ2-3
CDR3 length: 15
D gene: TRBD2
V gene: TRBV19
clone size: few
CDR3 DNA: TGTGCCAGTAGCCCGCGGGAGGCCCACACAGATACGCAGTATTTT
CDR3 protein: CASSPREAHTDTQYF

J gene: TRBJ1-2
CDR3 length: 11
D gene: .
V gene: TRBV28
clone size: few
CDR3 DNA: TGTGCCAGCGGGGAGGACTATGGCTACACCTTC
CDR3 protein: CASGEDYGYTF

J gene: TRBJ2-7
CDR3 length: 16
D gene: TRBD1
V gene: TRBV27
clone size: .
CDR3 DNA: TGTGCCAGCAGTCGTCTAGGGGTACAGGGGGCTTACGAGCAGTACTTC
CDR3 protein: CASSRLGVQGAYEQYF

J gene: TRBJ1-2
CDR3 length: 13
D gene: .
V gene: TRBV7-9
clone size: few
CDR3 DNA: TGTGCCAGCAGCTTAGCCAACAGGGACGGCTACACCTTC
CDR3 protein: CASSLANRDGYTF

J gene: TRBJ2-1
CDR3 length: 13
D gene: .
V gene: TRBV11-2
clone size: .
CDR3 DNA: TGTGCCAGCAGCTTAGAACTAGCCGTTGAGCAGTTCTTC
CDR3 protein: CASSLELAVEQFF

J gene: TRBJ2-1
CDR3 length: 13
D gene: .
V gene: TRBV7-9
clone size: .
CDR3 DNA: TGTGCCAGCAGCTTAGACGGGGACAATGAGCAGTTCTTC
CDR3 protein: CASSLDGDNEQFF

J gene: TRBJ2-1
CDR3 length: 16
D gene: TRBD1
V gene: TRBV7-6
clone size: .
CDR3 DNA: TGTGCCAGCAGCTTATCCGGGACAGCATCTTGGGATGAGCAGTTCTTC
CDR3 protein: CASSLSGTASWDEQFF

J gene: TRBJ1-1
CDR3 length: 16
D gene: .
V gene: TRBV7-6
clone size: .
CDR3 DNA: TGTGCCAGCAGCCCCGTTGGGGGCAGGGTGACCACTGAAGCTTTCTTT
CDR3 protein: CASSPVGGRVTTEAFF

J gene: TRBJ2-7
CDR3 length: 14
D gene: .
V gene: TRBV10-2
clone size: .
CDR3 DNA: TGCGCCAGCAGGATAGAAGTAGCCGCCTACGAGCAGTACTTC
CDR3 protein: CASRIEVAAYEQYF

J gene: TRBJ2-1
CDR3 length: 14
D gene: .
V gene: TRBV27
clone size: .
CDR3 DNA: TGTGCCAGCAGTTTCAGGCCTCTGTCGGATGAGCAGTTCTTC
CDR3 protein: CASSFRPLSDEQFF

J gene: TRBJ2-1
CDR3 length: 15
D gene: TRBD2
V gene: TRBV7-9
clone size: .
CDR3 DNA: TGTGCCAGCAGAACAGCGGGAGGGCCGAACAATGAGCAGTTCTTC
CDR3 protein: CASRTAGGPNNEQFF

J gene: TRBJ2-3
CDR3 length: 10
D gene: .
V gene: TRBV28
clone size: few
CDR3 DNA: TGTGCCTGCGGCCGGGATACGCAGTATTTT
CDR3 protein: CACGRDTQYF

J gene: TRBJ2-7
CDR3 length: 14
D gene: TRBD1
V gene: TRBV6-5
clone size: .
CDR3 DNA: TGTGCCAGCAGCAGCGGGACAGGGGGCTACGAGCAGTACTTC
CDR3 protein: CASSSGTGGYEQYF

J gene: TRBJ2-7
CDR3 length: 15
D gene: .
V gene: TRBV7-9
clone size: .
CDR3 DNA: TGTGCCAGCAGCTTACCAGGGGAGGGTTACTTCGAGCAGTACTTC
CDR3 protein: CASSLPGEGYFEQYF

J gene: TRBJ2-1
CDR3 length: 16
D gene: .
V gene: TRBV27
clone size: .
CDR3 DNA: TGTGCCAGCAGTTTATCGGGGACTGGAAATTACAATGAGCAGTTCTTC
CDR3 protein: CASSLSGTGNYNEQFF

J gene: TRBJ2-2
CDR3 length: 15
D gene: .
V gene: TRBV2
clone size: .
CDR3 DNA: TGTGCCAGCAGTGCTGTGGGGTTCAACACCGGGGAGCTGTTTTTT
CDR3 protein: CASSAVGFNTGELFF

J gene: TRBJ2-7
CDR3 length: 13
D gene: .
V gene: TRBV10-3
clone size: .
CDR3 DNA: TGTGCCATCAGTTTTCCGGGGACCTACGAGCAGTACTTC
CDR3 protein: CAISFPGTYEQYF